The 3 T cell receptor beta chains presented below share a single source sample, sequenced in a study of T cell repertoires in cytomegalovirus infection. TCRdb ran MiXCR on the reads and lists one entry per CDR3 protein. The sample holds roughly 640,000 distinct CDR3 sequences, less than 25% seen once. The sequencing input was CD8+ T cells from PBMCs. These receptors all stem from a human donor in good health (CMV status not recorded). Some clones in this sample may be carry-over from other donors' samples.

The genes are TRBV19 and TRBJ2-7; D is unclear. The CDR3 covers 15 residues. V lost 5 bases, J lost 6 bases, and 20 bases lay in between. Germline V gives CDR1 LNHDA, CDR2 SQIVND (reference sequence). In nucleotides, the CDR3 is TGTGCCAGTAGTGAAGACCCATCCCCGAAAGTCGAGCAGTACTTC. It codes for CASSEDPSPKVEQYF.

This clonotype was found a few times. The chain couples TRBV19 to TRBJ1-1; no reliable D call. The CDR3 extends over 14 amino acids. Trimming cost V 3 bases and J 0 bases, with 8 bases left between them. Germline loops: CDR1 LNHDA, CDR2 SQIVND (reference sequence). The CDR3 spells CASSMGQMNTEAFF. Here the CDR3 DNA reads TGTGCCAGTAGTATGGGTCAGATGAACACTGAAGCTTTCTTT.

The genes are TRBV20-1 and TRBJ2-5, with D perhaps given as TRBD1 or TRBD2 (5 bases each). The CDR3 spans 13 residues. V was trimmed by 6 bases and J by 5 bases, leaving 16 bases between them. CDR1 is DFQATT, CDR2 SNEGSKA, per germline (reference sequence). The CDR3 region is CSALGPFPETQYF. CDR3 nucleotide sequence: TGCAGTGCCTTGGGACCATTCCCTGAGACCCAGTACTTC.